This is a list of T cell receptor beta chains from one sample in a study of T-cell memory formation after mild COVID-19. TCRdb passed the 5' RACE reads through MiXCR, listing each CDR3 protein once. This sample has some 160,000 distinct CDR3 sequences, with around a third found just once. Sequenced input: PBMCs or a T cell subset sorted from them (not recorded which). These receptors were collected from an adult woman who had mild COVID-19 (a few samples of this study predate the infection). Cell type and time point are not known. Each CDR3 is given with its conserved first and last residue. D genes are given only for firm matches. Where a row states a size, it is once, few, many or the class of an expanded clone; other rows omit it.

TRBV6-2/TRBV6-3	-	TRBD2	TRBJ2-3	TGTGCCAGCAGTTACCGGGAGGGGCAGACAGATACGCAGTATTTT	CASSYREGQTDTQYF
TRBV7-9	-	TRBD2	TRBJ2-3	TGTGCCAGCAGCTTAGGCCTCAGCGGGGGGCCCACAGATACGCAGTATTTT	CASSLGLSGGPTDTQYF
TRBV2	-	-	TRBJ1-2	TGTGCCAGCGAGACTAACTATGGCTACACCTTC	CASETNYGYTF
TRBV11-2	-	TRBD2	TRBJ2-5	TGTGCCAGCAGCTCTAGCGGGAGTGGGCAAGAGACCCAGTACTTC	CASSSSGSGQETQYF
TRBV3-1	few	TRBD2	TRBJ2-3	TGTGCCAGCAGCCAAAGAGCGGGGGCCACAGATACGCAGTATTTT	CASSQRAGATDTQYF
TRBV5-1	-	-	TRBJ1-1	TGCGCCAGCAGCATTCTGGGCTACACTGAAGCTTTCTTT	CASSILGYTEAFF
TRBV12-3/TRBV12-4	-	TRBD1	TRBJ2-2	TGTGCCAGCAAACGAACAGGGGAGAACACCGGGGAGCTGTTTTTT	CASKRTGENTGELFF
TRBV7-2	-	-	TRBJ1-5	TGTGCCAGCAGCTTAATCCTGGCGGGACAGCCCCAGCATTTT	CASSLILAGQPQHF
TRBV11-3	-	-	TRBJ2-1	TGTGCCAGCAGCTTGGGCAGGGGAGGTGAGCAGTTCTTC	CASSLGRGGEQFF
TRBV7-8	few	-	TRBJ2-3	TGTGCCAGCAGCCCCATCCCAGGCAGCGGGAGCACAGATACGCAGTATTTT	CASSPIPGSGSTDTQYF
TRBV6-6	-	TRBD1	TRBJ1-1	TGTGCCAGCAGCTCTCACGGACAGGGAGGCATGAACACTGAAGCTTTCTTT	CASSSHGQGGMNTEAFF